The next 30 T cell receptor beta chains were all read from a single sample in a study of blood T cells in healthy people across ages. A J-beta primer mix and a sample-barcoded 5' primer were used in a second PCR of roughly 7 to 12 cycles. TCRdb reanalysed the 5' RACE reads using MiXCR and keeps one entry per CDR3 protein. Seen here are fewer than 650,000 distinct CDR3 sequences, approximately 26% observed once, and the top ten hold 3% to 4%. The same specimen was also included in a second study, on T cells of mothers and their children.

Sequenced material: blood. Receptor source: a boy between 2 and 10 years old in good health.

About this clonotype: One junction end does not reproduce the germline sequence, and a read error may be involved. This CDR3 reads CASSRDRRLYDYTF. For the CDR3, the DNA is TGTGCCAGCAGTAGGGACAGAAGACTCTATGACTACACCTTC. This chain uses TRBV6-1 with TRBJ1-2; 7 bases match TRBD1. The CDR3 runs to 14 residues. Germline V gene sequence: CDR1 MNHNS, CDR2 SASEGT.

This chain connects TRBV6-5 to TRBJ1-4, with 8 bases lining up with TRBD1. The V gene end was trimmed by 6 bases and the J gene end by 5 bases; junction bases not matched to a gene: 5. The CDR3 runs 14 residues. In germline, CDR1 is MNHEY, CDR2 SVGAGI. In DNA, the CDR3 is TGTGCCAGCAGACTCAGGGGGCGAAATGAAAAACTGTTTTTT. Its protein product is CASRLRGRNEKLFF.

This chain links TRBV7-2 with TRBJ2-4; TRBD2 is a possible D gene (5 bases). CDR1 and CDR2 from the germline V gene are SGHTA and FQGNSA. V gave up 6 bases and J gave up 0 bases, with 6 bases separating them. The CDR3 has 13 residues. The CDR3 bases are TGTGCCAGCAGGGCGGGAGCCAAAAACATTCAGTACTTC. This codes for CASRAGAKNIQYF. The entire variable domain, with the rest obtained from reference TRBV7-2 and TRBJ2-4, is as follows: GAGVSQSPSNKVTEKGKDVELRCDPISGHTALYWYRQSLGQGLEFLIYFQGNSAPDKSGLPSDRFSAERTGGSVSTLTIQRTQQEDSAVYLCASRAGAKNIQYFGAGTRLSVL.

In its sample, this clonotype was seen a few times. The V call is TRBV6-5, the J call TRBJ2-5; a possible D gene is TRBD1 (5 bases). V shed 0 bases and J shed 5 bases, with 10 bases lying between them. Germline V gives CDR1 MNHEY, CDR2 SVGAGI. This CDR3 comprises 14 residues. The CDR3 DNA is TGTGCCAGCAGTTACTCGGACACGCATGAGACCCAGTACTTC. It translates to CASSYSDTHETQYF.

This chain links TRBV4-3 with TRBJ2-1; unclear D gene. Germline CDR1 LGHNA, CDR2 YSLEER. V was clipped by 4 bases and J by 5 bases, with 15 bases between them. The CDR3 has 15 residues. The CDR3 DNA is TGCGCCAGCAGCCTTAACCAATGGCAGAACAATGAGCAGTTCTTC. This sequence encodes CASSLNQWQNNEQFF.

The chain uses TRBV9 and TRBJ2-5, with 10 bases lining up with TRBD2. The J call is doubtful: the DNA matches TRBJ2-1 better. The CDR3 consists of 15 residues. The V gene's germline CDR1 is SGDLS and CDR2 YYNGEE. The CDR3 spells CASTPQASGSNEQFF. Written as DNA, the CDR3 is TGTGCCAGCACCCCCCAGGCTAGCGGGAGCAATGAGCAGTTCTTC.

This chain joins TRBV4-1 and TRBJ2-7; D is perhaps TRBD2 (5 bases). The DNA matches TRBJ2-1 better at its end, which makes the J call doubtful. There are 15 residues in the CDR3. Germline CDR1 and CDR2: MGHRA and YSYEKL. CDR3 in amino acids: CASSQDPDSNNEQFF. Here the CDR3 DNA reads TGCGCCAGCAGCCAAGATCCGGACTCTAACAATGAGCAGTTCTTC.

This clonotype was counted a few times. The V and J genes are TRBV6-5 and TRBJ2-3; D unresolved. CDR1 is MNHEY and CDR2 is SVGAGI in the germline V gene. This CDR3 comprises 13 residues. Trimming removed 6 bases from V and 3 bases from J, with 10 bases in between. The CDR3 region is CASSRLTTDTQYF. The DNA for the CDR3 is TGTGCCAGCAGCCGTCTGACTACAGATACGCAGTATTTT.

The rearrangement joins TRBV20-1 to TRBJ2-1; 8 positions match TRBD2. V was clipped by 3 bases and J by 0 bases; unmatched bases: 7. Germline CDR1 is DFQATT and CDR2 is SNEGSKA (reference sequence). The CDR3 totals 16 residues. CDR3 sequence: CSARDSGDSSYNEQFF. CDR3 DNA sequence: TGCAGTGCTAGGGATAGCGGGGATAGCTCCTACAATGAGCAGTTCTTC.

This clonotype was seen a few times. In nucleotides, the CDR3 is TGTGCCATCAGTGCGGGAGGGCCCTACGAGCAGTACTTC. It specifies CAISAGGPYEQYF. This rearrangement joins TRBV10-3 to TRBJ2-7; 8 bases line up with TRBD2. Germline CDR1 ENHRY, CDR2 SYGVKD. The CDR3 loop spans 13 amino acids. V was pared by 4 bases and J by 2 bases, with 1 base of the junction left unmatched.

CDR3 bases: TGTGCCAGCAGGGAGACAGGGGGCCCTACCAACCAGTACTTC. The encoded protein is CASRETGGPTNQYF. The chain recombines TRBV7-2 with TRBJ2-7, with 10 bases fitting TRBD1. The CDR3 is 14 residues long. In germline, CDR1 is SGHTA, CDR2 FQGNSA. V shed 6 bases and J 10 bases; nucleotides not matched to a gene: 12.

The CDR3 loop is CASTDLGGRYTEAFF. In DNA, the CDR3 is TGTGCCAGCACGGATCTGGGGGGCAGGTACACTGAAGCTTTCTTT. The rearrangement joins TRBV6-2 or TRBV6-3 to TRBJ1-1, with a weak D call TRBD1 (6 bases). The CDR3 length is 15 residues. Germline V gene sequence: CDR1 MNHEY, CDR2 SVGEGT. Trimming shortened V by 7 bases and J by 3 bases, and 18 bases separated the two germline ends.

This clonotype has a handful of counts. The chain employs TRBV11-2 and TRBJ2-5; possible D gene TRBD2, 6 bases. Trimming left V 6 bases short and J 3 bases short, with 17 bases between. Germline loops: CDR1 SGHAT, CDR2 FQNNGV. CDR3 length: 15 residues. This CDR3 reads CASRSPAGNEETQYF. The DNA of the CDR3 is TGTGCCAGCAGATCCCCGGCGGGGAATGAAGAGACCCAGTACTTC. The full variable domain, rest sourced from reference TRBV11-2 and TRBJ2-5, is EAGVAQSPRYKIIEKRQSVAFWCNPISGHATLYWYQQILGQGPKLLIQFQNNGVVDDSQLPKDRFSAERLKGVDSTLKIQPAKLEDSAVYLCASRSPAGNEETQYFGPGTRLLVL.

CDR3 coding DNA: TGTGCCAGCAGTGAAGCGCTCTGGGAGGGGAACACCGGGGAGCTGTTTTTT. Translation gives CASSEALWEGNTGELFF. The chain recombines TRBV6-1 with TRBJ2-2; 7 bases align to TRBD2. The germline gives CDR1 MNHNS, CDR2 SASEGT. V lost 0 bases to trimming and J lost 1 base; unmatched junction nucleotides: 5. The CDR3 consists of 17 residues.

The chain recombines TRBV7-9 with TRBJ2-7; TRBD1 aligns across 9 bases. J gave up 4 bases and V 3 bases, and 4 bases lay outside the gene matches. CDR1 and CDR2 from the germline V gene are SEHNR and FQNEAQ (reference sequence). This CDR3 has 14 residues. The CDR3 sequence is CASSFRGQGYEQYF. CDR3 nucleotide sequence: TGTGCCAGCAGCTTCAGGGGACAGGGTTACGAGCAGTACTTC.

This clonotype was recorded a few times. J is TRBJ2-3 and V is TRBV6-5; D unclear. The V gene lost 7 bases and the J gene lost 0 bases, with 11 bases spanning the gap. The CDR3 runs 14 residues. CDR1 is MNHEY and CDR2 is SVGAGI in the germline V gene. CDR3 DNA sequence: TGTGCCAGCAACTTCGTACTGAGCACAGATACGCAGTATTTT. As protein: CASNFVLSTDTQYF.

This clonotype occurred a few times. A much larger clone is a single base away; this may be a read error. The gene calls are TRBV9 and TRBJ2-7; TRBD1 or TRBD2 may be the D gene (5 bases each). Trimming took off 3 bases at V and 6 bases at J, with 10 bases between the two ends. The CDR3 is 12 amino acids. Germline assignment: CDR1 SGDLS and CDR2 YYNGEE. The CDR3 nucleotides are TGTGCCAGCAGCGCCGGGGCTAGCGAGCAGTACTTC. Its translation is CASSAGASEQYF.

The CDR3 bases are TGTGCCAGCCTTGGGGCGATTGGACAGATGAACACTGAAGCTTTCTTT. It translates to CASLGAIGQMNTEAFF. This chain connects TRBV6-6 to TRBJ1-1, with D perhaps matching TRBD1 (6 bases). Germline lookup yields CDR1 MNHNY and CDR2 SVGAGI (reference sequence). This CDR3 comprises 16 residues. Trimming pared 8 bases from V and 0 bases from J, leaving 19 bases between.

In its sample, this clonotype was seen many times. CDR3 DNA: TGTGCCAGCAGCGAAGCCCCGGGGATACAAGAGACCCAGTACTTC. It yields the protein CASSEAPGIQETQYF. The chain carries TRBV7-7 and TRBJ2-5; the D gene is possibly TRBD2 (5 bases). Germline assignment: CDR1 SSHAT and CDR2 FNYEAQ (reference sequence). The V gene lost 5 bases and the J gene lost 2 bases, with 15 bases spanning the gap. The CDR3 contains 15 residues.

The table lists this clonotype with a few counts. The V gene is TRBV3-1, the J gene TRBJ1-4, with 7 bases that match TRBD1. The CDR3 runs 16 residues. After removal of 3 bases from V and 5 bases from J, the junction contained 9 bases not matched to a gene. Germline assignment: CDR1 LGHDT and CDR2 YNNKEL (reference sequence). In nucleotides, the CDR3 is TGTGCCAGCAGCCAGTCAACGGGACAGTCGAATGAAAAACTGTTTTTT. Protein sequence: CASSQSTGQSNEKLFF.

This clonotype has only a few counts. The chain recombines TRBV7-9 with TRBJ1-2, with TRBD1 matching 12 bases. The CDR3 consists of 16 residues. The germline V gene encodes CDR1 SEHNR and CDR2 FQNEAQ (reference sequence). V dropped 3 bases and J dropped 3; count of bases not matched to a gene: 5. CDR3 protein: CASSLGQGAKDYGYTF. CDR3 nucleotides: TGTGCCAGCAGCTTGGGACAGGGGGCGAAAGACTATGGCTACACCTTC.

This clonotype was detected a few times. This chain joins TRBV10-1 and TRBJ2-7, with TRBD1 as a possible D gene (6 bases). This CDR3 spans 16 amino acids. The germline CDR1 and CDR2 sequences are WNHNN and SYGVQD (reference sequence). V dropped 3 bases and J dropped 2 bases, with 17 bases sitting between them. Written as DNA, the CDR3 is TGCGCCAGCAGTGACCGGACAGCGGACTCCCCCTACGAGCAGTACTTC. Its protein is CASSDRTADSPYEQYF.

This chain uses TRBV5-1 with TRBJ2-5; D ambiguous. V was cut by 0 bases and J by 7 bases, with 16 bases left in between. The CDR3 runs 15 residues. Germline V gene sequence: CDR1 SGHRS, CDR2 YFSETQ. The CDR3 spells CASSLADGRSGTQYF. CDR3 sequence (DNA): TGCGCCAGCAGCTTGGCGGACGGCCGGAGTGGGACCCAGTACTTC.

This chain uses TRBV7-6 with TRBJ1-1; possibly TRBD1 for D (5 bases). Looked up from germline, CDR1 is SGHVS and CDR2 is FNYEAQ. The V end lost 0 bases, the J end lost 6 bases, and 11 bases lay between the germline ends. This CDR3 region has 14 residues. The CDR3 sequence is CASSLAVVGAEAFF. The CDR3 DNA follows: TGTGCCAGCAGCTTAGCGGTAGTGGGGGCTGAAGCTTTCTTT.

The table lists this clonotype with a few counts. The genes are TRBV2 and TRBJ1-4; D gene uncertain. This CDR3 spans 13 amino acids. Trimming took off 4 bases at V and 3 bases at J, with 6 bases between the two ends. The V gene's germline CDR1 is SNHLY and CDR2 FYNNEI. Here the CDR3 reads CASSASPNEKLFF. Here the CDR3 DNA reads TGTGCCAGCAGTGCTTCCCCTAATGAAAAACTGTTTTTT.

The gene calls are TRBV20-1 and TRBJ1-3; no reliable D call. Germline V CDR1 and CDR2: DFQATT, SNEGSKA (reference sequence). Between the trimmed V and J ends, which lost 3 bases and 8 bases, there was a span of 11 bases. The CDR3 is made up of 12 amino acids. The DNA for the CDR3 is TGCAGTGCTAGGGGGTCGGAGGACACCATATATTTT. It translates to CSARGSEDTIYF.

The rearrangement links TRBV29-1 to TRBJ2-3; TRBD2 agrees at 7 bases. Trimming at V came to 7 bases and at J to 3 bases, leaving 4 bases not matched to a gene. The CDR3 is made up of 12 amino acids. The germline CDR1 and CDR2 sequences are SQVTM and ANQGSEA. CDR3 loop: CSGAGETDTQYF. The CDR3 DNA reads as TGCAGCGGGGCGGGAGAGACAGATACGCAGTATTTT.

This chain uses TRBV6-2 or TRBV6-3 with TRBJ2-7; D might be TRBD2 (6 bases). There are 15 residues in the CDR3. The germline gives CDR1 MNHEY, CDR2 SVGEGT. Trimming took 6 bases from V and 6 from J, leaving 21 bases between them. The CDR3 protein is CASSPLVGEDGEQYF. Here the CDR3 DNA reads TGTGCCAGCAGCCCCTTGGTCGGGGAGGACGGCGAGCAGTACTTC.

This chain connects TRBV29-1 to TRBJ2-7; the D gene is possibly TRBD1 (5 bases). V was pared by 1 base and J by 4 bases, with 14 bases between. The CDR3 covers 14 residues. Germline CDR1 SQVTM, CDR2 ANQGSEA. The CDR3 here is CSVEVGRDVYEQYF. The DNA for the CDR3 is TGCAGCGTTGAAGTCGGCAGGGATGTGTACGAGCAGTACTTC.

The sample holds a few counts of this clonotype. The chain carries TRBV15 and TRBJ1-1; TRBD1 aligns across 8 bases. Germline V gene sequence: CDR1 LNHNV, CDR2 YYDKDF (reference sequence). Losses at the gene ends were 4 bases for V and 6 bases for J; bases not matched to a gene: 1. This CDR3 spans 12 amino acids. CDR3: CATSIQGAEAFF. The CDR3 region has the DNA TGTGCCACCAGCATACAGGGGGCTGAAGCTTTCTTT. The full variable domain, rest sourced from reference TRBV15 and TRBJ1-1, is DAMVIQNPRYQVTQFGKPVTLSCSQTLNHNVMYWYQQKSSQAPKLLFHYYDKDFNNEADTPDNFQSRRPNTSFCFLDIRSPGLGDTAMYLCATSIQGAEAFFGQGTRLTVV.